Listed below are T cell receptor beta chains from one sample, sequenced in a study of immune heterogeneity within non-small cell lung tumors. MiXCR, run by TCRdb on the multiplex PCR reads, gives a single entry per CDR3 protein. The sample includes fewer than 10,000 distinct CDR3 sequences, 30% to 35% of them seen just once. Sequenced material: lung tumor tissue. These receptors came from a man aged 60 to 69 with non-small cell lung cancer. CDR3s include the opening cysteine and the closing phenylalanine or tryptophan. The D gene is left open where the match is weak. Rows may omit the clone size; those that give it use once, few, many or a size class.

clone_size	d_call	v_call	j_call	cdr3_aa	cdr3_nt
many	.	TRBV5-6	TRBJ1-5	CASSLQQGQPQHF	TGTGCCAGCAGCTTACAACAGGGTCAGCCCCAGCATTTT
.	.	TRBV6-9	TRBJ2-7	CASSYSPRTITYEQYF	TGTGCCAGCAGTTATTCCCCACGGACCATAACCTACGAGCAGTACTTC
many	TRBD1	TRBV7-9	TRBJ2-1	CASSPPGQGAGYEQFF	TGTGCCAGCAGCCCCCCGGGACAGGGGGCGGGCTATGAGCAGTTCTTC
many	TRBD2	TRBV20-1	TRBJ2-5	CSASPGLAGSETQYF	TGCAGTGCTAGCCCGGGGCTAGCGGGATCCGAGACCCAGTACTTC
medium-sized	TRBD1	TRBV19	TRBJ1-5	CASSATGGNQPQHF	TGTGCCAGTAGTGCGACAGGGGGCAATCAGCCCCAGCATTTT
medium-sized	TRBD1	TRBV10-3	TRBJ2-7	CAISKTGTYEQYF	TGTGCCATCAGCAAGACAGGGACCTACGAGCAGTACTTC
.	.	TRBV18	TRBJ2-7	CASSPTAGRGSYEQYF	TGTGCCAGCTCACCAACCGCTGGGAGAGGGAGCTACGAGCAGTACTTC
many	TRBD1	TRBV12-3/TRBV12-4	TRBJ1-2	CASSFGQGANYGYTF	TGTGCCAGCAGTTTTGGACAGGGAGCTAACTATGGCTACACCTTC
.	TRBD2	TRBV28	TRBJ2-3	CASSLPSGLTDTQYF	TGTGCCAGCAGTTTACCTAGCGGCCTCACAGATACGCAGTATTTT
many	.	TRBV6-6	TRBJ2-7	CASSYDPGNEQYF	TGTGCCAGCAGTTACGATCCGGGGAACGAGCAGTACTTC
medium-sized	TRBD1	TRBV12-3/TRBV12-4	TRBJ2-7	CASSLDRAAYEQYF	TGTGCCAGCAGTTTGGACAGGGCCGCCTACGAGCAGTACTTC
few	TRBD2	TRBV5-1	TRBJ2-5	CASSPGLAGAQETQYF	TGCGCCAGCAGCCCGGGACTAGCGGGAGCCCAAGAGACCCAGTACTTC
.	TRBD2	TRBV6-1	TRBJ2-7	CASSPGGIKYEQYF	TGTGCCAGCAGCCCGGGAGGAATTAAGTACGAGCAGTACTTC
many	TRBD2	TRBV5-1	TRBJ2-1	CASSLSSGTYNEQFF	TGCGCCAGCAGCTTATCAAGCGGGACCTACAATGAGCAGTTCTTC
many	TRBD1	TRBV5-1	TRBJ1-5	CASSLGDSASSQHF	TGCGCCAGCAGCTTGGGGGACAGTGCTTCGTCCCAGCATTTT
.	.	TRBV19	TRBJ1-1	CASNGGRNTEAFF	TGTGCCAGTAATGGGGGGCGTAACACTGAAGCTTTCTTT
medium-sized	.	TRBV6-2/TRBV6-3	TRBJ2-7	CASTRSSYEQYF	TGTGCCAGTACTCGGTCCTCCTACGAGCAGTACTTC